What follows are 10 T cell receptor beta chains derived from one specimen sequenced in a study of blood T cell repertoires in COVID-19. Some clones are missing from TCRdb's copy, which holds only in-frame ones; the method was immunoSEQ multiplex PCR. In the table there are 15,000 or so clones, roughly 82% of which are singletons. Sequencing was done on a sample of peripheral blood. The receptors were gathered from a man aged 80 or over with active COVID-19.

This chain joins TRBV7-3 and TRBJ2-5; TRBD1 is a possible D gene (5 bases). Germline V gene data show CDR1 as SGHTA and CDR2 as FQGTGA. The germline V and J ends were trimmed by 2 bases and 1 base, with 11 bases remaining between them. The CDR3 loop spans 15 amino acids. The CDR3 reads CASSLGRQLQETQYF. CDR3 sequence (DNA): TGTGCCAGCAGCTTAGGTAGACAGCTCCAAGAGACCCAGTACTTC.

This clone was seen more than once but under ten times. This sequence joins TRBV3-1 (or the pseudogene TRBV3-2) and TRBJ2-7; D is possibly TRBD2 (6 bases). From germline, CDR1 is LGHDT and CDR2 YNNKEL (reference sequence). The CDR3 spans 15 residues. Between the trimmed V and J ends, which lost 1 base and 3 bases, there was a span of 13 bases. This CDR3 reads CASSQAGGLRYEQYF. In nucleotides, the CDR3 is TGTGCCAGCAGCCAAGCCGGGGGACTCCGCTACGAGCAGTACTTC.

V gene TRBV13 combines with J gene TRBJ2-7; TRBD1 matches 7 bases. J was trimmed by 2 bases and V by 4 bases; bases with no gene match: 5. This CDR3 comprises 14 residues. Looked up from germline, CDR1 is PRHDT and CDR2 is FYEKMQ (reference sequence). The CDR3 loop reads CASSSLGQAYEQYF. DNA of the CDR3: TGTGCCAGCAGCTCCCTTGGACAGGCCTACGAGCAGTACTTC.

J is TRBJ2-7 and V is TRBV7-8; D not resolved. Trimming cost V 5 bases and J 0 bases, with 14 bases left between them. Germline V gene lookup returns CDR1 SGHVS and CDR2 FQNEAQ. The CDR3 sequence is 15 residues long. CDR3 residues: CASSGEALSSYEQYF. CDR3 nucleotide sequence: TGTGCCAGCAGCGGTGAAGCCCTGAGCTCCTACGAGCAGTACTTC.

J is TRBJ2-5 and V is TRBV7-9; TRBD2 aligns across 10 bases. The J segment lost 1 base and the V segment lost 3 bases, leaving 2 bases of the junction unmatched. This CDR3 comprises 15 residues. Germline values: CDR1 SEHNR, CDR2 FQNEAQ (reference sequence). The CDR3 reads CASSFLAGVQETQYF. The CDR3 nucleotides read TGTGCCAGCAGCTTCCTAGCGGGAGTCCAAGAGACCCAGTACTTC.

The V and J genes are TRBV7-9 and TRBJ1-1, with 7 bases identical to TRBD1. Trimming took 1 base from V and 2 from J; bases not matched to a gene: 1. Germline V gene data show CDR1 as SEHNR and CDR2 as FQNEAQ (reference sequence). This CDR3 region has 14 residues. The CDR3, as DNA: TGTGCCAGCAGCTTAGAAGGGGGCAACACTGAAGCTTTCTTT. It is translated as CASSLEGGNTEAFF.

This clone is a singleton in its sample. The rearrangement joins TRBV12-3 or TRBV12-4 to TRBJ1-1; D uncertain. The CDR3 has 13 amino acids. The ends were cut back, 1 base at V and 5 bases at J, with 8 bases in the middle. CDR3 protein: CASSLGGGTEAFF. CDR3 sequence (DNA): TGTGCCAGCAGTTTAGGGGGAGGTACTGAAGCTTTCTTT.

Details on this clone: The junction departs from germline at one end; a sequencing error may be responsible. V and J are TRBV6-5 and TRBJ1-6, with unresolved D. This CDR3 spans 14 amino acids. The germline gives CDR1 MNHEY, CDR2 SVGAGI. CDR3 nucleotides: TGTGCCAGCAGTGACTCGGGAGATAATTCACCCCTCCACTTT. Its translation: CASSDSGDNSPLHF.

This clone has a handful of counts. The genes are TRBV5-1 and TRBJ1-1; D might be TRBD1 (5 bases). Trimming removed 4 bases from V and 6 bases from J, with 19 bases in between. Per germline, CDR1 SGHRS and CDR2 YFSETQ. This CDR3 comprises 15 residues. The chain's CDR3 is CASSPTVIGVAEAFF. Here the CDR3 DNA reads TGCGCCAGCAGCCCCACAGTAATAGGGGTCGCTGAAGCTTTCTTT.

V is TRBV2 and J is TRBJ1-6; no definite D call. V dropped 9 bases and J dropped 7 bases, with 22 bases sitting between them. Germline CDR1 and CDR2: SNHLY and FYNNEI. The CDR3 runs to 16 residues. CDR3 in amino acids: CARDSAGTAGNSPLHF. The CDR3 DNA sequence: TGTGCCAGGGACTCCGCCGGAACAGCGGGCAATTCACCCCTCCACTTT. The whole variable domain, filled in from reference TRBV2 and TRBJ1-6, reads EPEVTQTPSHQVTQMGQEVILRCVPISNHLYFYWYRQILGQKVEFLVSFYNNEISEKSEIFDDQFSVERPDGSNFTLKIRSTKLEDSAMYFCARDSAGTAGNSPLHFGNGTRLTVT.